The 8 T cell receptor beta chains in this list originate from one sample, sequenced in a study of OX40 agonist ivuxolimab in advanced cancers. Receptor amplification or capture employed the immunoSEQ multiplex PCR assay. The table was pulled from immuneACCESS by TCRdb, which kept in-frame rearrangements only. Such tables lose some clones; where checked, under half of the loss comes from unresolved V genes, and the rest has no known cause. The sample has under 100,000 clones on record, 85% to 95% of them singletons. Roughly 9.6% of the sample is in the top ten clones. Material: CD4+ or CD8+ T cells sorted from blood, obtained in a trial of the OX40 agonist ivuxolimab. The receptors here all came from an adult with an advanced solid tumor such as melanoma, head and neck, liver or kidney cancer.

This clone occurred once. The chain uses TRBV9 and TRBJ2-7, with 10 bases lining up with TRBD1. CDR3 length: 16 amino acids. Germline V gene data show CDR1 as SGDLS and CDR2 as YYNGEE. The V gene end was trimmed by 3 bases and the J gene end by 2 bases; junction bases not matched to a gene: 8. DNA of the CDR3: TGTGCCAGCAGCGGCGGACAGGGGGAGTCCCCCTACGAGCAGTACTTC. Protein product: CASSGGQGESPYEQYF.

V gene TRBV4-1 combines with J gene TRBJ1-3; 9 bases align to TRBD1. Trimming cost V 4 bases and J 0 bases; bases outside gene matches: 1. Germline V gene lookup returns CDR1 MGHRA and CDR2 YSYEKL. The CDR3 contains 15 residues. This CDR3 is CASSPDRGSGNTIYF. The CDR3 bases are TGCGCCAGCAGCCCGGACAGGGGCTCTGGAAACACCATATATTTT.

The V and J genes are TRBV9 and TRBJ2-7; D is uncertain. Trimming shortened V by 4 bases and J by 3 bases, and 11 bases separated the two germline ends. Per germline, CDR1 SGDLS and CDR2 YYNGEE. The CDR3 consists of 13 residues. This chain's CDR3 is CASSPRTLYEQYF. The CDR3 nucleotides are TGTGCCAGCAGCCCCCGAACCCTCTACGAGCAGTACTTC.

Written as DNA, the CDR3 is TGTGCCAGCAGCTTGGGGAGGGGCGACTATGGCTACACCTTC. It translates to CASSLGRGDYGYTF. The rearrangement joins TRBV5-6 to TRBJ1-2; D perhaps matches TRBD1 (5 bases). Germline V gene lookup returns CDR1 SGHDT and CDR2 YYEEEE. This CDR3 contains 14 residues. V lost 0 bases and J lost 3, with 9 bases in between.

The chain joins TRBV11-2 to TRBJ1-6; no firm D call. Germline V gives CDR1 SGHAT, CDR2 FQNNGV. The CDR3 length is 15 residues. Trimming took 1 base from V and 10 from J, leaving 14 bases between them. The CDR3 bases are TGTGCCAGCAGCTTAGGGGAGGGAATAGGGTCACCCCTCCACTTT. As protein: CASSLGEGIGSPLHF. The whole variable domain, remainder taken from reference TRBV11-2 and TRBJ1-6, is EAGVAQSPRYKIIEKRQSVAFWCNPISGHATLYWYQQILGQGPKLLIQFQNNGVVDDSQLPKDRFSAERLKGVDSTLKIQPAKLEDSAVYLCASSLGEGIGSPLHFGNGTRLTVT.

V usage is TRBV7-3 and J usage is TRBJ1-1; D remains unclear. Germline V gene sequence: CDR1 SGHTA, CDR2 FQGTGA. The V and J ends lost 5 bases and 4 bases respectively, with 11 bases between them. The CDR3 covers 13 residues. CDR3: CASSPDGLTEAFF. CDR3 bases: TGTGCCAGCAGCCCTGACGGTCTCACTGAAGCTTTCTTT.

V is TRBV29-1 and J is TRBJ1-2; D is possibly TRBD1 (5 bases). With 3 bases removed from V and 4 bases from J, the gap between germline ends came to 9 bases. The CDR3 length is 12 residues. The germline V gene encodes CDR1 SQVTM and CDR2 ANQGSEA. For the CDR3, the DNA is TGCAGCGTTGACACAGGAAGCTATGGCTACACCTTC. It encodes CSVDTGSYGYTF.

The V and J genes are TRBV19 and TRBJ2-7, with TRBD1 identical over 7 bases. V lost 10 bases to trimming and J lost 2 bases; unmatched junction nucleotides: 11. Germline values: CDR1 LNHDA, CDR2 SQIVND (reference sequence). The CDR3 is made up of 14 amino acids. The CDR3 region has the DNA TGTGCCACGACGTCCGGGACAGAGACCTACGAGCAGTACTTC. Translated, it gives CATTSGTETYEQYF.